The next 15 T cell receptor beta chains were all read from a single sample in a study of cytomegalovirus exposure and HLA in healthy donors. The study ran its PCR with 60 Vbeta and 13 Jbeta primers. The repertoire was sequenced with immunoSEQ multiplex PCR; TCRdb's copy has only in-frame clones and lacks some. The sample includes 90,000 to 150,000 clones, 60% to 85% seen only once; the top ten take roughly 12%. Sequenced material: PBMCs. The origin of the receptors is a woman between 35 and 50 years old in good health and CMV-seropositive.

The chain couples TRBV30 to TRBJ1-2; 7 bases match TRBD1. The germline V gene encodes CDR1 GTSNPN and CDR2 SVGIG (reference sequence). There are 13 residues in the CDR3. V trimming: 4 bases; J trimming: 1 base; junction bases outside the gene matches: 3. The CDR3 sequence: CAWTRQGNYGYTF. Written as DNA, the CDR3 is TGTGCCTGGACAAGACAGGGTAACTATGGCTACACCTTC. Full variable domain (outside the CDR3, taken from reference TRBV30 and TRBJ1-2): SQTIHQWPATLVQPVGSPLSLECTVEGTSNPNLYWYRQAAGRGLQLLFYSVGIGQISSEVPQNLSASRPQDRQFILSSKKLLLSDSGFYLCAWTRQGNYGYTFGSGTRLTVV.

This chain uses TRBV27 with TRBJ2-1, with D maybe TRBD2 (5 bases). The CDR3 loop spans 14 amino acids. V dropped 2 bases and J dropped 10 bases, with 15 bases sitting between them. The germline gives CDR1 MNHEY, CDR2 SMNVEV (reference sequence). The CDR3 is CASSLTPGSGEQFF. DNA for the CDR3: TGTGCCAGCAGTTTAACCCCGGGATCCGGCGAGCAGTTCTTC.

The chain has TRBV6-5 and TRBJ2-7; TRBD2 matches 8 bases. Germline CDR1 MNHEY, CDR2 SVGAGI. Losses at the gene ends were 0 bases for V and 6 bases for J; bases not matched to a gene: 7. This CDR3 region has 15 residues. As DNA, the CDR3 is TGTGCCAGCAGTTACTCGCGGGGGGAACGGAGCGAGCAGTACTTC. As protein: CASSYSRGERSEQYF.

This clone was picked up a small number of times. The V and J genes are TRBV6-5 and TRBJ2-7; 13 nucleotides agree with TRBD2. CDR3 size: 15 residues. Germline CDR1 reads MNHEY; CDR2 reads SVGAGI. The V gene end was trimmed by 5 bases and the J gene end by 2 bases; junction bases not matched to a gene: 3. CDR3: CASSRTSGGPYEQYF. Here the CDR3 DNA reads TGTGCCAGCAGTCGGACTAGCGGGGGTCCCTACGAGCAGTACTTC.

The chain recombines TRBV5-1 with TRBJ1-1, with 9 bases aligning to TRBD1. CDR3 length equals 16 residues. Trimming removed 1 base from V and 5 bases from J; junction bases left unmatched: 9. Germline V lookup: CDR1 SGHRS, CDR2 YFSETQ. CDR3 sequence: CASSLTGTGRETEAFF. Written as DNA, the CDR3 is TGCGCCAGCAGCTTGACTGGGACAGGGAGAGAAACTGAAGCTTTCTTT.

The gene calls are TRBV6-5 and TRBJ1-2, with 10 bases that match TRBD1. This CDR3 is 13 amino acids long. J was trimmed by 5 bases and V by 6 bases; bases with no gene match: 3. Germline V gives CDR1 MNHEY, CDR2 SVGAGI. The chain's CDR3 is CASRQGQGYGYTF. In DNA, the CDR3 is TGTGCCAGCAGACAGGGACAGGGGTATGGCTACACCTTC.

The genes are TRBV18 and TRBJ2-2; 8 nucleotides agree with TRBD1. Germline V gene lookup returns CDR1 KGHSH and CDR2 LQKENI. This CDR3 has 15 residues. V dropped 6 bases and J dropped 1; count of bases not matched to a gene: 4. For the CDR3, the DNA is TGTGCCAGCTCCCTAGGACAGGGGAACACCGGGGAGCTGTTTTTT. It translates to CASSLGQGNTGELFF.

The V call is TRBV30, the J call TRBJ2-6, with 8 bases fitting TRBD2. This CDR3 is 19 amino acids long. Germline V gene data show CDR1 as GTSNPN and CDR2 as SVGIG (reference sequence). Trimming at V came to 5 bases and at J to 5 bases, leaving 20 bases not matched to a gene. The CDR3 nucleotides read TGTGCCTGGTTCGGGGGGGCTGAAGAGGTGCGGAGTAGGGCCAACGTCCTGACTTTC. Protein: CAWFGGAEEVRSRANVLTF.

This chain links TRBV5-1 with TRBJ2-5; maybe TRBD1 (6 bases). CDR1 and CDR2 from the germline V gene are SGHRS and YFSETQ. V was cut by 5 bases and J by 2 bases, with 13 bases left in between. The CDR3 has 14 amino acids. The CDR3 loop is CASRNAGQQETQYF. In nucleotides, the CDR3 is TGCGCCAGCAGGAACGCCGGACAGCAAGAGACCCAGTACTTC.

This clone came up once. The chain uses TRBV4-1 and TRBJ1-1, with 9 bases aligning to TRBD1. The germline CDR1 and CDR2 sequences are MGHRA and YSYEKL. With 1 base clipped from V and 3 bases from J, the junction kept 9 bases outside the gene matches. The CDR3 totals 17 residues. CDR3 sequence reads: CASSQVLGQGSDTEAFF. CDR3 bases: TGCGCCAGCAGCCAAGTATTGGGACAGGGATCGGACACTGAAGCTTTCTTT.

The CDR3 is CASSQDGGRVTEAFF. The CDR3 DNA follows: TGCGCCAGCAGCCAAGACGGGGGGCGAGTCACTGAAGCTTTCTTT. The chain employs TRBV4-1 and TRBJ1-1; TRBD1 is a possible D gene (6 bases). Germline CDR1 MGHRA, CDR2 YSYEKL. V was cut by 0 bases and J by 4 bases, with 12 bases left in between. There are 15 residues in the CDR3.

The count of this clone is one. The J gene is TRBJ1-1, the V gene TRBV29-1; D perhaps matches TRBD1 (6 bases). CDR3 length: 13 amino acids. Germline assignment: CDR1 SQVTM and CDR2 ANQGSEA. V was pared by 4 bases and J by 3 bases, with 12 bases between. This chain's CDR3 is CSVAYRDDTEAFF. CDR3 coding DNA: TGCAGCGTTGCATACAGGGATGACACTGAAGCTTTCTTT.

The chain combines TRBV6-1 with TRBJ2-1; 9 nucleotides line up with TRBD1. J was trimmed by 5 bases and V by 10 bases; bases with no gene match: 12. The CDR3 covers 15 residues. Germline values: CDR1 MNHNS, CDR2 SASEGT. The CDR3 region is CANSWGQGGHNEQFF. Here the CDR3 DNA reads TGTGCCAACTCATGGGGACAGGGAGGCCACAATGAGCAGTTCTTC.

The rearrangement joins TRBV6-5 to TRBJ1-1; D is possibly TRBD1 (5 bases). Per germline, CDR1 MNHEY and CDR2 SVGAGI. V lost 0 bases and J lost 3, with 14 bases in between. The CDR3 sequence is 16 residues long. CDR3 loop: CASSYSHAGWYTEAFF. The CDR3 coding sequence is TGTGCCAGCAGTTACTCGCACGCAGGGTGGTACACTGAAGCTTTCTTT.

The rearrangement links TRBV5-4 to TRBJ1-6; D might be TRBD1 (6 bases). This CDR3 has 14 amino acids. Deletions cut 5 bases from V and 9 bases from J, with 15 bases between. In germline, CDR1 is SGHNT, CDR2 YYREEE (reference sequence). The CDR3 loop is CASRGAVLGSPLHF. The CDR3 DNA reads TGTGCCAGCAGGGGGGCAGTTCTAGGTTCACCCCTCCACTTT.